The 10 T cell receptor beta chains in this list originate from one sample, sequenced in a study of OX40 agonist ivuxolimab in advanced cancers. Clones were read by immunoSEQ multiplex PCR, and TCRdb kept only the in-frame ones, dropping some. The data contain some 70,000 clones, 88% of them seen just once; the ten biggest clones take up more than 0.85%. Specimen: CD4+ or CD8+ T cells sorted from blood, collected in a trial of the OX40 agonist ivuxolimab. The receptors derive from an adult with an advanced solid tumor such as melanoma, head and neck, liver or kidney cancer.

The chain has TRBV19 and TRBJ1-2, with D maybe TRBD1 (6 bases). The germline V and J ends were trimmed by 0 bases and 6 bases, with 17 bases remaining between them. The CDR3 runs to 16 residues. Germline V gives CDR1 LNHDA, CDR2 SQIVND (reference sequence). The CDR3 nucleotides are TGTGCCAGTAGTATAGACGTGAGAGGGGGACGGAATGGCTACACCTTC. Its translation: CASSIDVRGGRNGYTF. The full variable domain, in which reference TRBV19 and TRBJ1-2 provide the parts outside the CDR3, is DGGITQSPKYLFRKEGQNVTLSCEQNLNHDAMYWYRQDPGQGLRLIYYSQIVNDFQKGDIAEGYSVSREKKESFPLTVTSAQKNPTAFYLCASSIDVRGGRNGYTFGSGTRLTVV.

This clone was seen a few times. The CDR3 loop reads CASSRRLAGDNEQFF. CDR3 bases: TGTGCCAGCAGCCGACGACTAGCGGGGGACAATGAGCAGTTCTTC. The chain is built from TRBV5-6 and TRBJ2-1; TRBD2 agrees at 12 bases. In germline, CDR1 is SGHDT, CDR2 YYEEEE. Trimming took 4 bases from V and 5 from J; bases not matched to a gene: 4. The CDR3 covers 15 residues.

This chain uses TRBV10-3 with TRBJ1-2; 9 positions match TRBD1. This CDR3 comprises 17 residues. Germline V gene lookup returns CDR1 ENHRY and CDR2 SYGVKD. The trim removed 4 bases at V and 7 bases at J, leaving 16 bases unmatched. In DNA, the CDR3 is TGTGCCATCAGTGCGGGCGAACAGGGGGCAGGCACGTTTGGCTACACCTTC. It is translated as CAISAGEQGAGTFGYTF.

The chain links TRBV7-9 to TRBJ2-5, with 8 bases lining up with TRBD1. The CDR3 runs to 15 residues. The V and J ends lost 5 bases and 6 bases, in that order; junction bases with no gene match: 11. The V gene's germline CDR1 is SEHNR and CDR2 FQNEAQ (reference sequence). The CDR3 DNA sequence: TGTGCCAGCAGCATCTCGACAGGGGTCATGAAGACCCAGTACTTC. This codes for CASSISTGVMKTQYF.

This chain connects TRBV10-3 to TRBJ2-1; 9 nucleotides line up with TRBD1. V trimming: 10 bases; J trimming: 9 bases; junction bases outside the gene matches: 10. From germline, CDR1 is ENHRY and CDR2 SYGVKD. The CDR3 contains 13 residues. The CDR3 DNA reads TGTGCCACCCGACAGGGGGTCGTGAGTGAGCAGTTCTTC. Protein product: CATRQGVVSEQFF.

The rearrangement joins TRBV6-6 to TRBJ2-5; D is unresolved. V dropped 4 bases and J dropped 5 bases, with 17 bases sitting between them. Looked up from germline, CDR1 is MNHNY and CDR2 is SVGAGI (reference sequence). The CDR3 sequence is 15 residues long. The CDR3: CASSSERRPPETQYF. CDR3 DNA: TGTGCCAGCAGTTCCGAACGACGTCCCCCCGAGACCCAGTACTTC.

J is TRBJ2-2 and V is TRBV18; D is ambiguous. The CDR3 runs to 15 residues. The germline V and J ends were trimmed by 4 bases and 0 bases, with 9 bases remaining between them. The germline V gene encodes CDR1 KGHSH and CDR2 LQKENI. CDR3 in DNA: TGTGCCAGCTCACAGGGTTTCGCGAACACCGGGGAGCTGTTTTTT. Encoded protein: CASSQGFANTGELFF.

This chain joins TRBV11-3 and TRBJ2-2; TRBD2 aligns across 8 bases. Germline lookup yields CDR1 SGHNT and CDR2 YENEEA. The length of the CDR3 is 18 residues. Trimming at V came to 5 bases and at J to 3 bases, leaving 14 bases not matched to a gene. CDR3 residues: CASSRGFGRGGDTGELFF. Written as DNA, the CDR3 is TGTGCCAGCAGCCGTGGATTCGGACGGGGGGGTGACACCGGGGAGCTGTTTTTT. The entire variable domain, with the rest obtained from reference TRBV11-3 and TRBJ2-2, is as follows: EAGVVQSPRYKIIEKKQPVAFWCNPISGHNTLYWYLQNLGQGPELLIRYENEEAVDDSQLPKDRFSAERLKGVDSTLKIQPAELGDSAVYLCASSRGFGRGGDTGELFFGEGSRLTVL.

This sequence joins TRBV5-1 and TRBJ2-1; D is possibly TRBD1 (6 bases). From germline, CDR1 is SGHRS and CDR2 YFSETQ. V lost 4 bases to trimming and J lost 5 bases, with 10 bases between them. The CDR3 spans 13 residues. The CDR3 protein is CASSIGQNNEQFF. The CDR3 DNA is TGCGCCAGCAGCATTGGACAGAACAATGAGCAGTTCTTC.

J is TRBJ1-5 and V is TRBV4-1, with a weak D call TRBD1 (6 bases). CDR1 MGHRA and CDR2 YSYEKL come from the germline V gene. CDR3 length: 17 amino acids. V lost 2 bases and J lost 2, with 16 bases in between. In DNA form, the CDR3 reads TGCGCCAGCAGCCAAACCCCCACGGGGGGCGGCAATCAGCCCCAGCATTTT. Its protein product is CASSQTPTGGGNQPQHF.